This T cell receptor (beta chain) emerged from a study of blood T cell repertoires in COVID-19. J gave up 4 bases and V 2 bases, and 8 bases lay outside the gene matches. There are 16 residues in the CDR3. CDR1 and CDR2 (germline): KGHSH, LQKENI. Measured with immunoSEQ multiplex PCR; TCRdb has only the in-frame clones, and not every one. The sample holds over 75,000 clones, approximately 92% seen once. This receptor was obtained from an elderly woman with active COVID-19. Specimen: peripheral blood. The chain joins TRBV18 to TRBJ1-2; 9 bases match TRBD1. CDR3 region: CASSPKRTGDLYGYTF. The CDR3 DNA sequence: TGTGCCAGCTCACCAAAGAGGACAGGGGATCTCTATGGCTACACCTTC.